Each of the 10 T cell receptor beta chains below was sequenced from the same sample in a study of T cell responses to AZD1222 COVID-19 vaccine. The data were produced by immunoSEQ multiplex PCR, yet TCRdb's version contains in-frame clones alone and is incomplete. The profile covers approximately 75,000 clones, with roughly 88% appearing a single time and about 1.3% taken by the ten largest. The sequencing used peripheral blood, collected 28 days after the second AZD1222 dose. These TCRs come from an adult who received the AZD1222 COVID-19 vaccine.

This clone was detected once. The chain couples TRBV28 to TRBJ2-3; TRBD1 matches 7 bases. The V gene end was trimmed by 3 bases and the J gene end by 4 bases; junction bases not matched to a gene: 10. The CDR3 extends over 16 amino acids. Per the germline V gene, CDR1 is MDHEN and CDR2 is SYDVKM. The CDR3, as DNA: TGTGCCAGCAGTTTTGGATACAGGGGTAGGGCAGATACGCAGTATTTT. Its protein is CASSFGYRGRADTQYF.

Points on this clone: A junction boundary mismatches the germline segment, possibly from a read error. V is TRBV13 and J is TRBJ2-2; TRBD1 matches at 7 bases. The CDR3 is 16 amino acids. Germline V gene lookup returns CDR1 PRHDT and CDR2 FYEKMQ (reference sequence). The CDR3, as DNA: TGTGCCAGCAGCCTAGGGGGCTCGATGAACACCGGGGAGCTGTTTTTT. Encoded protein: CASSLGGSMNTGELFF.

The chain joins TRBV6-2 or TRBV6-3 to TRBJ1-2; D gene ambiguous. Germline CDR1 MNHEY, CDR2 SVGEGT. Deletions cut 5 bases from V and 5 bases from J, with 6 bases between. CDR3 length: 11 amino acids. CDR3 amino acids: CASSPAYGYTF. The CDR3 bases are TGTGCCAGCAGTCCGGCGTATGGCTACACCTTC.

The chain links TRBV27 to TRBJ2-1, with D unresolved. Germline loops: CDR1 MNHEY, CDR2 SMNVEV (reference sequence). The ends were cut back, 6 bases at V and 9 bases at J, with 9 bases in the middle. The CDR3 covers 11 residues. CDR3 nucleotide sequence: TGTGCCAGCAGACATGACACTGAGCAGTTCTTC. Encoded protein: CASRHDTEQFF.

This chain connects TRBV6-5 to TRBJ2-3; D remains unclear. The CDR3 has 12 amino acids. V was trimmed by 11 bases and J by 5 bases, leaving 14 bases between them. Per germline, CDR1 MNHEY and CDR2 SVGAGI. Written as DNA, the CDR3 is TGTGCCGTCAAAGGCTGGGGAGATACGCAGTATTTT. Encoded protein: CAVKGWGDTQYF.

This clone appeared once. V gene TRBV18 combines with J gene TRBJ2-7; D is unclear. This CDR3 contains 11 residues. Per the germline V gene, CDR1 is KGHSH and CDR2 is LQKENI. V dropped 6 bases and J dropped 7 bases, with 10 bases sitting between them. The CDR3 spells CASSPLQEQYF. CDR3 nucleotides: TGTGCCAGCTCCCCGTTGCAGGAGCAGTACTTC.

This clone has a single count. The rearrangement uses TRBV19 and TRBJ1-2; perhaps TRBD1 as D (6 bases). This CDR3 has 15 amino acids. V was cut by 1 base and J by 3 bases, with 12 bases left in between. The germline V gene has CDR1 LNHDA and CDR2 SQIVND (reference sequence). The CDR3 is CASSIAGGGYYGYTF. The CDR3 DNA sequence: TGTGCCAGTAGTATAGCGGGGGGCGGTTACTATGGCTACACCTTC.

The chain links TRBV3-1 (or the pseudogene TRBV3-2) to TRBJ1-2, with 7 bases identical to TRBD1. Trimming took 4 bases from V and 6 from J; bases not matched to a gene: 17. CDR1 is LGHDT, CDR2 YNNKEL, per germline (reference sequence). The CDR3 extends over 17 amino acids. The CDR3 loop reads CASSLPTLQGTTNGYTF. The CDR3, as DNA: TGTGCCAGCAGCCTCCCTACCCTACAGGGGACGACCAATGGCTACACCTTC.

This sequence joins TRBV4-2 and TRBJ2-3, with 8 bases fitting TRBD2. Germline trimming cut 4 bases from V and 4 bases from J; bases unmatched to any gene: 7. The germline CDR1 and CDR2 sequences are LGHNA and YNFKEQ. The CDR3 is 15 residues long. CDR3 in amino acids: CASSLLAGGPDTQYF. As DNA, the CDR3 is TGTGCCAGCAGCCTCCTCGCGGGAGGACCAGATACGCAGTATTTT.

The chain couples TRBV10-3 to TRBJ1-4; tentative D call: TRBD1 (6 bases). Trimming removed 0 bases at V and 4 bases at J, with 9 bases between. CDR1 is ENHRY and CDR2 is SYGVKD in the germline V gene. This CDR3 spans 15 amino acids. The DNA of the CDR3 is TGTGCCATCAGTGAGTCCGGGGGGCTTAATGAAAAACTGTTTTTT. The encoded protein is CAISESGGLNEKLFF.